This TCR beta chain was retrieved from a study of blood T cell repertoires in COVID-19. Assay used: immunoSEQ multiplex PCR; TCRdb lists only in-frame clones, some missing. The sample has 55,000 to 65,000 clones; under 95% are singletons. The CDR3 consists of 12 residues. Germline V CDR1 and CDR2: SGHAT, FQNNGV. Trimming removed 4 bases at V and 7 bases at J, with 7 bases between. This chain connects TRBV11-2 to TRBJ2-2, with D possibly TRBD2 on 5 matching bases. The sequenced material came from peripheral blood. The receptor was derived from a human donor in a cohort sampled during active COVID-19. The CDR3 protein is CASSSEDGELFF. In DNA, the CDR3 is TGTGCCAGCAGCTCGGAGGACGGGGAGCTGTTTTTT.